These 23 T cell receptor beta chains were all obtained from the same sample, sequenced in a study of spatial heterogeneity in lung cancer. Indicated time point: blood at routine non-recurrence follow-up after resection. TCRdb passed the 5' RACE reads through MiXCR, listing each CDR3 protein once. Here the sample spans about 16,000 distinct CDR3 sequences, 6.3% being singletons. This sample comprised PBMCs, obtained at follow-up. Source of these receptors: a male donor with early-stage non-small cell lung cancer.

This clonotype was observed at least ten times. The V gene is TRBV7-9, the J gene TRBJ2-6; D is ambiguous. V lost 1 base and J 8 bases, leaving 9 bases between the germline ends. Germline CDR1 reads SEHNR; CDR2 reads FQNEAQ (reference sequence). This CDR3 region has 14 residues. DNA of the CDR3: TGTGCCAGCAGCTTAGACCGGGCGACCAACGTCCTGACTTTC. It yields the protein CASSLDRATNVLTF.

The table lists this clonotype with many counts. The chain has TRBV19 and TRBJ1-6; TRBD1 matches 9 bases. CDR3 length: 15 amino acids. J lost 7 bases, V lost 6 bases, and 7 bases had no gene match. Germline assignment: CDR1 LNHDA and CDR2 SQIVND (reference sequence). CDR3 region: CASRPRTGVNSPLHF. The CDR3 DNA reads TGTGCCAGTAGGCCCCGGACAGGGGTGAATTCACCCCTCCACTTT.

In this sample, this clonotype is medium-sized. The gene calls are TRBV9 and TRBJ2-6; D is unclear. Trimming took off 0 bases at V and 0 bases at J, with 4 bases between the two ends. The germline gives CDR1 SGDLS, CDR2 YYNGEE. There are 15 residues in the CDR3. Written as DNA, the CDR3 is TGTGCCAGCAGCGTAGATCCCTCTGGGGCCAACGTCCTGACTTTC. This gives the protein CASSVDPSGANVLTF.

This clonotype was recorded many times. This sequence joins TRBV5-6 and TRBJ2-3; TRBD2 aligns across 9 bases. Germline V CDR1 and CDR2: SGHDT, YYEEEE. This CDR3 contains 15 residues. J was trimmed by 6 bases and V by 3 bases; bases with no gene match: 8. Here the CDR3 reads CASSSRSGSRDTQYF. The CDR3 DNA sequence: TGTGCCAGCAGCTCCCGTAGCGGGAGCAGGGATACGCAGTATTTT.

This clonotype was detected ten times or more. J is TRBJ2-3 and V is TRBV5-1, with 8 bases identical to TRBD1. CDR1 SGHRS and CDR2 YFSETQ come from the germline V gene. J was trimmed by 1 base and V by 4 bases; bases with no gene match: 8. The length of the CDR3 is 16 residues. In DNA, the CDR3 is TGCGCCAGCAGCCCAGACAGGGGTGCGGGCACAGATACGCAGTATTTT. Protein sequence: CASSPDRGAGTDTQYF.

Judged by abundance, this clonotype is medium-sized. The J gene is TRBJ2-7, the V gene TRBV28; 8 bases line up with TRBD2. Germline CDR1 and CDR2: MDHEN and SYDVKM. V was pared by 5 bases and J by 4 bases, with 10 bases of the junction left unmatched. The CDR3 is 15 amino acids. The DNA for the CDR3 is TGTGCCAGCAGTGGGTGGGGACTAGGCACGTACGAGCAGTACTTC. It specifies CASSGWGLGTYEQYF. Variable domain in full (rest from reference TRBV28 and TRBJ2-7): DVKVTQSSRYLVKRTGEKVFLECVQDMDHENMFWYRQDPGLGLRLIYFSYDVKMKEKGDIPEGYSVSREKKERFSLILESASTNQTSMYLCASSGWGLGTYEQYFGPGTRLTVT.

This clonotype appeared many times. This chain links TRBV28 with TRBJ2-7; 10 nucleotides line up with TRBD1. The V segment lost 7 bases and the J segment 5 bases; nucleotides outside the gene matches: 8. The CDR3 sequence is 14 residues long. Germline loops: CDR1 MDHEN, CDR2 SYDVKM. This CDR3 is CASTPGQGIHEQYF. The CDR3 coding sequence is TGTGCCAGCACCCCGGGACAGGGGATCCACGAGCAGTACTTC.

This clonotype was recorded many times. CDR3 residues: CASSTHRGLAGGDEQYF. The CDR3 nucleotides are TGTGCCAGCAGCACTCACCGGGGACTAGCGGGAGGGGACGAGCAGTACTTC. This rearrangement joins TRBV7-9 to TRBJ2-7; 16 bases fit TRBD2. The CDR3 is made up of 17 amino acids. The V gene end was trimmed by 5 bases and the J gene end by 5 bases; junction bases not matched to a gene: 9. CDR1 and CDR2 (germline): SEHNR, FQNEAQ (reference sequence).

This clonotype was counted ten times or more. The rearrangement links TRBV14 to TRBJ1-1; D uncertain. V was trimmed by 4 bases and J by 0 bases, leaving 6 bases between them. Germline V gene lookup returns CDR1 SGHDN and CDR2 FVKESK. The CDR3 length is 13 residues. Written as DNA, the CDR3 is TGTGCCAGCAGCCGTACACTGAACACTGAAGCTTTCTTT. It is translated as CASSRTLNTEAFF.

This clonotype qualifies as medium-sized (0.01 to 0.1%). This chain uses TRBV12-3 or TRBV12-4 with TRBJ1-1; D remains ambiguous. The CDR3 extends over 14 amino acids. V was cut by 5 bases and J by 1 base, with 11 bases left in between. CDR3 in DNA: TGTGCCAGCAGTCCCCGAGGACCGAACACTGAAGCTTTCTTT. Encoded protein: CASSPRGPNTEAFF.

The table lists this clonotype with many counts. The chain combines TRBV28 with TRBJ2-1; TRBD2 agrees at 11 bases. CDR1 is MDHEN, CDR2 SYDVKM, per germline. The V gene end was trimmed by 4 bases and the J gene end by 10 bases; junction bases not matched to a gene: 12. This CDR3 spans 16 amino acids. The CDR3 spells CASSSSGTSGRGEQFF. Written as DNA, the CDR3 is TGTGCCAGCAGTTCCTCCGGGACTAGCGGTAGGGGCGAGCAGTTCTTC.

The table lists this clonotype with many counts. The chain carries TRBV5-1 and TRBJ2-1; 7 bases match TRBD1. Germline V lookup: CDR1 SGHRS, CDR2 YFSETQ. Losses at the gene ends were 4 bases for V and 6 bases for J; bases not matched to a gene: 10. This CDR3 is 15 amino acids long. CDR3 in DNA: TGCGCCAGCAGCCACCCGACAGGGAATGCCAATGAGCAGTTCTTC. It yields the protein CASSHPTGNANEQFF.

This clonotype was observed at least ten times. V and J are TRBV7-9 and TRBJ2-5, with TRBD1 identical over 10 bases. Germline CDR1 reads SEHNR; CDR2 reads FQNEAQ (reference sequence). J was trimmed by 5 bases and V by 8 bases; bases with no gene match: 2. The CDR3 covers 12 residues. Written as DNA, the CDR3 is TGTGCCAGCCGGGGACAGGGGGAGACCCAGTACTTC. Encoded protein: CASRGQGETQYF.

This clonotype was observed at least ten times. This sequence joins TRBV2 and TRBJ2-6; D possibly corresponds to TRBD2 (6 bases). This CDR3 region has 16 residues. The V end was cut by 6 bases, the J end by 3 bases, with 15 bases between. Germline-derived CDR1 and CDR2 are SNHLY and FYNNEI. The CDR3 sequence: CASRRGTLIGANVLTF. In nucleotides, the CDR3 is TGTGCCAGCAGGCGGGGTACATTGATTGGGGCCAACGTCCTGACTTTC.

This clonotype was counted at least ten times. The chain is built from TRBV4-2 and TRBJ2-2; the D call may be TRBD1 or TRBD2 (8 bases each). Germline CDR1 and CDR2: LGHNA and YNFKEQ. This CDR3 contains 22 residues. V was shortened by 0 bases and J by 6 bases, with 32 bases between the two germline ends. The CDR3 here is CASSQDSKGQVPSGTRPGELFF. CDR3 in DNA: TGTGCCAGCAGCCAAGATAGTAAGGGACAGGTCCCGTCCGGGACTAGACCCGGGGAGCTGTTTTTT.

This clonotype was picked up many times. The genes are TRBV29-1 and TRBJ1-1; 9 bases line up with TRBD1. There are 13 residues in the CDR3. The germline V gene has CDR1 SQVTM and CDR2 ANQGSEA. The V and J ends lost 7 bases and 1 base, in that order; junction bases with no gene match: 4. The DNA of the CDR3 is TGCAGCGCCGCGGGACAGGGGAACACTGAAGCTTTCTTT. It specifies CSAAGQGNTEAFF.

This clonotype was picked up many times. The CDR3 DNA sequence: TGTGCCAGCAGCAACGCGGGGGCTAGCAATCAGCCCCAGCATTTT. Translated, it gives CASSNAGASNQPQHF. This sequence joins TRBV6-2 or TRBV6-3 and TRBJ1-5; tentatively, D is TRBD1 (6 bases). In germline, CDR1 is MNHEY, CDR2 SVGEGT. The CDR3 is 15 residues long. The germline V and J ends were trimmed by 6 bases and 0 bases, with 12 bases remaining between them.

The rearrangement links TRBV27 to TRBJ1-4; no firm D call. CDR3 length equals 14 residues. Germline V CDR1 and CDR2: MNHEY, SMNVEV (reference sequence). With 6 bases removed from V and 6 bases from J, the gap between germline ends came to 14 bases. CDR3 sequence: CASSGMAQDEKLFF. CDR3 bases: TGTGCCAGCAGCGGGATGGCGCAAGATGAAAAACTGTTTTTT.

The rearrangement links TRBV6-6 to TRBJ2-1; TRBD1 matches at 9 bases. The CDR3 is 15 amino acids. The germline CDR1 and CDR2 sequences are MNHNY and SVGAGI (reference sequence). The V and J ends lost 6 bases and 1 base, in that order; junction bases with no gene match: 4. Here the CDR3 reads CASSPGQGSYNEQFF. DNA of the CDR3: TGTGCCAGCAGCCCGGGACAGGGATCCTACAATGAGCAGTTCTTC.

This clonotype was found many times. The chain recombines TRBV12-3 or TRBV12-4 with TRBJ1-5; tentative D call: TRBD1 (6 bases). The CDR3 loop spans 14 amino acids. V was cut by 6 bases and J by 0 bases, with 9 bases left in between. Here the CDR3 DNA reads TGTGCCAGCAGGGAGGACAGTAGCAATCAGCCCCAGCATTTT. Residues: CASREDSSNQPQHF.

V gene TRBV9 combines with J gene TRBJ2-3, with TRBD2 matching 9 bases. V lost 0 bases and J lost 4; bases outside the gene matches: 6. CDR1 is SGDLS and CDR2 is YYNGEE in the germline V gene. The CDR3 extends over 16 amino acids. The CDR3 loop reads CASSVGSLAGPDTQYF. The CDR3 region has the DNA TGTGCCAGCAGCGTAGGGTCTCTAGCGGGACCAGATACGCAGTATTTT.

This clonotype has ten or more counts. The chain uses TRBV6-5 and TRBJ2-3; D ambiguous. The CDR3 is made up of 14 amino acids. The germline CDR1 and CDR2 sequences are MNHEY and SVGAGI. V lost 7 bases to trimming and J lost 1 base, with 12 bases between them. CDR3 bases: TGTGCCAGCACCCCCGTGTGGCGCACAGATACGCAGTATTTT. Translating it yields CASTPVWRTDTQYF.

At least ten counts were recorded for this clonotype. V gene TRBV2 combines with J gene TRBJ2-2; TRBD1 or TRBD2 may be the D gene (5 bases each). This CDR3 spans 14 amino acids. The V and J ends lost 8 bases and 1 base respectively, with 11 bases between them. Germline CDR1 SNHLY, CDR2 FYNNEI. CDR3 DNA: TGTGCCAGCGGAGGCAGGGTGAACACCGGGGAGCTGTTTTTT. Encoded protein: CASGGRVNTGELFF.